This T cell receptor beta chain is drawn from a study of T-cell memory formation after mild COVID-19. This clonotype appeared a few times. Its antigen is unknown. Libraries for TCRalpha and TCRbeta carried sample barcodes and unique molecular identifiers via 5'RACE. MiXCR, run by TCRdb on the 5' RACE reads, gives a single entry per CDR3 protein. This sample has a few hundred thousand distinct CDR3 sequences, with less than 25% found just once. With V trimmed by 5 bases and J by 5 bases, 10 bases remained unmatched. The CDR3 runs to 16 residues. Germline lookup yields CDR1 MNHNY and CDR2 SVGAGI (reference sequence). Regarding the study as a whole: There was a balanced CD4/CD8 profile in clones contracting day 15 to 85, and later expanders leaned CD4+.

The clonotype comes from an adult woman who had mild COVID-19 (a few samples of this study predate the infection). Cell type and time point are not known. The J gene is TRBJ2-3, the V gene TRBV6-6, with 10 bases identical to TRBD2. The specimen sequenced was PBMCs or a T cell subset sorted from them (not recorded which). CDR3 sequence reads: CASSRERGGWRDTQYF. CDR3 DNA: TGTGCCAGCAGTCGAGAGCGGGGGGGATGGAGAGATACGCAGTATTTT.